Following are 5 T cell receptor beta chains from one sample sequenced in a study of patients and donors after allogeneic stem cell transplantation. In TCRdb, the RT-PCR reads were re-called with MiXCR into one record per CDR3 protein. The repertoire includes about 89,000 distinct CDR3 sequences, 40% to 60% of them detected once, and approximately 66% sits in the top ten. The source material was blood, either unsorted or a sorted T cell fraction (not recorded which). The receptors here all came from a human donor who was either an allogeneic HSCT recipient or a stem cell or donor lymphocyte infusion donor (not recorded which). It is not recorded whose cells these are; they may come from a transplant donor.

Here the CDR3 DNA reads TGTGCCAGCAGCTCTTATGGGCGGGGTAGCGGGAGGACTAACAATGAGCAGTTCTTC. This sequence encodes CASSSYGRGSGRTNNEQFF. This sequence joins TRBV7-6 and TRBJ2-1, with 10 bases fitting TRBD2. Germline CDR1 is SGHVS and CDR2 is FNYEAQ. The CDR3 spans 19 residues. Trimming removed 4 bases from V and 5 bases from J; junction bases left unmatched: 17.

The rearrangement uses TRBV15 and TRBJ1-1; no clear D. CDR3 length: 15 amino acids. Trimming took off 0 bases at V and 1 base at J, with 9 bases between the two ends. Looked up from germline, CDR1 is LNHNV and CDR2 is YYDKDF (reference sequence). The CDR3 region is CATSRDIEGNTEAFF. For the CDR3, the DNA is TGTGCCACCAGCAGAGATATCGAGGGGAACACTGAAGCTTTCTTT.

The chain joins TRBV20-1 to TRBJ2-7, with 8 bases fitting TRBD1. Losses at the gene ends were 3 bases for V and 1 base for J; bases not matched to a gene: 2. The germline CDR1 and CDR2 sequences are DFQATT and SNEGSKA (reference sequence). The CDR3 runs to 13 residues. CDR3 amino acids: CSARTGVSYEQYF. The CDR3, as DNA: TGCAGTGCTAGGACAGGGGTATCCTACGAGCAGTACTTC.

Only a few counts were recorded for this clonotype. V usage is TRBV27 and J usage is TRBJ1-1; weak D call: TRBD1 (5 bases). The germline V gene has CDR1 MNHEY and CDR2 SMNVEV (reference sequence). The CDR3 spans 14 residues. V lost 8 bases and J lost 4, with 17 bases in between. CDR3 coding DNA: TGTGCCAGCTGTGTCGGGGGTCGCGGCACTGAAGCTTTCTTT. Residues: CASCVGGRGTEAFF.

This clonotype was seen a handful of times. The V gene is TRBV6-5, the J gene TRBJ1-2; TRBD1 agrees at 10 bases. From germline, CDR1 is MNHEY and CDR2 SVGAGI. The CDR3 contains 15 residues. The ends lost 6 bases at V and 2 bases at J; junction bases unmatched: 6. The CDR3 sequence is CASSLRQGANYGYTF. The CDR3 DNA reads TGTGCCAGCAGCCTACGACAGGGGGCGAACTATGGCTACACCTTC.